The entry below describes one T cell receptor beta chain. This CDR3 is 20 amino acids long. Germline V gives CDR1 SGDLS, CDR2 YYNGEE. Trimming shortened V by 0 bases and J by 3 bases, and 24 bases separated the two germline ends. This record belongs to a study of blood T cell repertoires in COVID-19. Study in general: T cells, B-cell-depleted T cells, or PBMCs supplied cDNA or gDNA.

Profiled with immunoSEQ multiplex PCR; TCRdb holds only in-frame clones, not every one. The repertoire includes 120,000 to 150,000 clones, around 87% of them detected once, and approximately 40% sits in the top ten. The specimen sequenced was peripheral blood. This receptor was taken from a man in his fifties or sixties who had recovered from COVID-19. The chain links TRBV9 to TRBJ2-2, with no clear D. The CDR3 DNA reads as TGTGCCAGCAGCGTAGAGCCGAGACTTTCCCCGGAAACATACACCGGGGAGCTGTTTTTT. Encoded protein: CASSVEPRLSPETYTGELFF.